This T cell receptor beta chain was sequenced for a study of blood T cell repertoires in COVID-19. Overall study context: Donors in the United States, Italy and Spain gave samples during acute or convalescent COVID-19. The cDNA or gDNA used as material had been derived from T cells, B-cell-depleted T cells, or PBMCs.

How the authors handled the data: Amplification with reference gene primers provided the estimates of nucleated cell counts. The data were produced by immunoSEQ multiplex PCR, yet TCRdb's version contains in-frame clones alone and is incomplete. The D gene and trimming were derived from the DNA, and the V and J assignments and clone size from that table. Of more than 85,000 clones detected, around four fifths appear once; the ten largest clones hold just under 4.5%. The ends were cut back, 1 base at V and 5 bases at J, with 15 bases in the middle. The CDR3 sequence is 16 residues long. The germline gives CDR1 MGHDK, CDR2 SYGVNS.

The sample comprised peripheral blood. The receptor comes from a human donor in a cohort sampled during active COVID-19. The chain recombines TRBV25-1 with TRBJ2-1, with TRBD2 as a possible D gene (6 bases). The chain's CDR3 is CASSESGRGRDNEQFF. In DNA form, the CDR3 reads TGTGCCAGCAGTGAATCTGGGCGGGGCCGGGACAATGAGCAGTTCTTC. Full variable domain (remainder filled in from reference TRBV25-1 and TRBJ2-1): EADIYQTPRYLVIGTGKKITLECSQTMGHDKMYWYQQDPGMELHLIHYSYGVNSTEKGDLSSESTVSRIRTEHFPLTLESARPSHTSQYLCASSESGRGRDNEQFFGPGTRLTVL.